These 7 T cell receptor beta chains were all obtained from the same sample, sequenced in a study of vaccination and CD4 T cells after COVID-19. Treatment in this sample: approximately 10-day PBMC culture with coronavirus spike peptide pools or control peptides (ViraFEST assay). Which antigens these TCRs recognize remains unknown. CD4+ T cells that had been cultured provided DNA sequenced with the Oncomine TCR Beta short-read assay. TCRdb re-called the PCR reads with MiXCR, one entry per CDR3 protein. The sample includes tens of thousands of distinct CDR3 sequences, over 55% seen only once; the top ten take 15% to 20%. The specimen comprised CD4+ T cells from blood, cultured in vitro, sampled after SARS-CoV-2 vaccination. Source of these receptors: a human donor who received a COVID-19 vaccine.

The J gene is TRBJ1-5, the V gene TRBV6-4; D is unclear. Per the germline V gene, CDR1 is MRHNA and CDR2 is SNTAGT. The CDR3 extends over 13 amino acids. V lost 2 bases and J 6 bases, leaving 8 bases between the germline ends. The CDR3 here is CASSDRSGQPQHF. The CDR3, as DNA: TGTGCCAGCAGTGACCGGTCGGGTCAGCCCCAGCATTTT.

This clonotype has only a few counts. CDR3 loop: CASSQLEQAYSPLHF. The CDR3 DNA is TGCGCCAGCAGCCAACTCGAGCAAGCCTATTCACCCCTCCACTTT. V usage is TRBV4-1 and J usage is TRBJ1-6; unclear D gene. Trimming cost V 2 bases and J 8 bases, with 13 bases left between them. The V gene's germline CDR1 is MGHRA and CDR2 YSYEKL. The CDR3 consists of 15 residues.

The CDR3 nucleotides are TGTGCCAGCAGCCCGGGACAGGGTTACAATGAGCAGTTCTTC. Amino acids: CASSPGQGYNEQFF. V and J are TRBV7-9 and TRBJ2-1, with 9 bases aligning to TRBD1. This CDR3 spans 14 amino acids. Trimming removed 5 bases from V and 4 bases from J; junction bases left unmatched: 3. The germline V gene encodes CDR1 SEHNR and CDR2 FQNEAQ (reference sequence).

This clonotype was counted once. V and J are TRBV19 and TRBJ2-3; D ambiguous. The CDR3 consists of 13 residues. Trimming removed 3 bases from V and 1 base from J, with 5 bases in between. CDR1 is LNHDA, CDR2 SQIVND, per germline (reference sequence). The chain's CDR3 is CASSIDRTDTQYF. The CDR3 DNA reads as TGTGCCAGTAGTATCGACCGCACAGATACGCAGTATTTT.

The chain recombines TRBV20-1 with TRBJ2-7; 7 bases line up with TRBD1. V dropped 6 bases and J dropped 4; count of bases not matched to a gene: 12. The CDR3 spans 14 residues. Germline V gene lookup returns CDR1 DFQATT and CDR2 SNEGSKA (reference sequence). The CDR3 loop reads CSAAPTGSFYEQYF. CDR3 DNA sequence: TGCAGTGCCGCCCCGACAGGGTCCTTTTACGAGCAGTACTTC.

The rearrangement joins TRBV6-1 to TRBJ1-3; possibly TRBD1 for D (6 bases). The germline CDR1 and CDR2 sequences are MNHNS and SASEGT. V was cut by 3 bases and J by 4 bases, with 10 bases left in between. This CDR3 is built from 14 residues. In DNA, the CDR3 is TGTGCCAGCAGTGATTGGGACACCGGAAACACCATATATTTT. Amino acid sequence: CASSDWDTGNTIYF.

The chain couples TRBV5-4 to TRBJ1-2; possibly TRBD1 for D (6 bases). V lost 0 bases and J lost 7, with 10 bases in between. Germline V lookup: CDR1 SGHNT, CDR2 YYREEE (reference sequence). This CDR3 comprises 13 residues. The CDR3 bases are TGTGCCAGCAGCTTGGACAGGGAGCGTGGCTACACCTTC. It yields the protein CASSLDRERGYTF.